This is a list of T cell receptor beta chains from one sample in a study of cytomegalovirus exposure and HLA in healthy donors. The method was immunoSEQ multiplex PCR; TCRdb's version includes in-frame clones alone and lacks a portion of them. The sample has about 130,000 clones, roughly 93% seen once. The sequencing sample was made of PBMCs. The receptors stem from a woman under 30 in good health and CMV-seronegative. The CDR3 runs from the conserved cysteine through the conserved F or W. Each record gives: J gene, V gene, D gene, CDR3 protein. A D gene is named only where the DNA matches it firmly.

TRBJ2-3	TRBV5-1	TRBD1	CASSLLADRGTDTQYF
TRBJ2-1	TRBV5-6	-	CASSLGQGTNEQFF
TRBJ2-3	TRBV28	-	CASSLYTSTDTQYF
TRBJ2-2	TRBV11-2	TRBD1	CASSLEQGLAYYTGELFF
TRBJ2-3	TRBV5-1	-	CASFLGGATDTQYF
TRBJ1-5	TRBV30	-	CAWSVSSNQPQHF
TRBJ1-3	TRBV18	-	CASSTQRSSGNTIYF
TRBJ2-4	TRBV18	TRBD2	CASSLPPGGRAKNIQYF
TRBJ1-4	TRBV5-4	TRBD1	CASRPEGASNEKLFF
TRBJ2-1	TRBV30	TRBD2	CAYSSGSSYNEQFF
TRBJ2-5	TRBV7-3	-	CASSLGGLAELETQYF
TRBJ1-1	TRBV7-9	-	CASSLLEGWVTEAFF
TRBJ1-1	TRBV27	-	CASSLWTNTEAFF
TRBJ2-6	TRBV5-6	TRBD1	CASSLVDRAPSGANVLTF
TRBJ2-1	TRBV7-3	TRBD1	CASSPPGGEQFF
TRBJ1-3	TRBV9	-	CASSVGIDSGNTIYF
TRBJ2-2	TRBV5-1	-	CASSWDGGDTGELFF
TRBJ2-3	TRBV4-1	-	CASSQHGLSTDTQYF
TRBJ1-4	TRBV5-4	-	CASSLQEEGNEKLFF
TRBJ2-7	TRBV27	-	CASRTGGSPYEQYF
TRBJ2-7	TRBV2	TRBD1	CASSPTGGSSYEQYF
TRBJ2-7	TRBV19	TRBD2	CATTFERGGFEQYF
TRBJ2-6	TRBV28	TRBD1	CASTLGGQGAFGANVLTF
TRBJ1-2	TRBV9	-	CASSVVGGGYTF
TRBJ1-1	TRBV19	-	CASTKGEFENTEAFF
TRBJ2-5	TRBV9	-	CASSAGPLEGETQYF
TRBJ1-3	TRBV6-1	-	CASSEFRGLGNTIYF
TRBJ2-7	TRBV28	-	CASSSQGFNTYEQYF
TRBJ2-2	TRBV4-1	TRBD2	CASSQVGGRQGELFF